Shown below are 10 T cell receptor beta chains from a single sample sequenced in a study of memory CD4+ T cells and cytomegalovirus serostatus (dated by TCRdb to between 2017 and 2020). Single viable CD3+CD4+CD8-CD45RO+ cells were sorted as memory CD4+ T cells on a FACSAria II. The library came from the immunoSEQ multiplex PCR assay. TCRdb carries this immuneACCESS record with in-frame sequences only. Its versions omit some clonotypes, under half of them owing to an unresolved V gene in the studies checked, with the rest unexplained. The sample has about 59,000 clones on record, 80% to 90% of them singletons. The top ten clonotypes cover approximately 1% of the sample. Sequencing was carried out using memory CD4+ T cells from blood. The receptor source for this set is an adult in good health and CMV-seronegative.

The chain carries TRBV4-2 and TRBJ2-2, with TRBD2 matching 8 bases. J was trimmed by 5 bases and V by 4 bases; bases with no gene match: 9. CDR1 LGHNA and CDR2 YNFKEQ come from the germline V gene. The CDR3 covers 16 residues. The CDR3 spells CASSPPAGGTTGELFF. The CDR3 DNA sequence: TGTGCCAGCAGCCCCCCGGCGGGAGGCACAACCGGGGAGCTGTTTTTT.

This clone was picked up a small number of times. This chain connects TRBV18 to TRBJ1-1; the match to TRBD1 covers 8 bases. The V gene end was trimmed by 6 bases and the J gene end by 4 bases; junction bases not matched to a gene: 10. CDR1 and CDR2 (germline): KGHSH, LQKENI. There are 15 residues in the CDR3. The CDR3 loop is CASSPTGTGRTEAFF. The CDR3 DNA reads as TGTGCCAGCTCGCCCACCGGGACAGGTCGCACTGAAGCTTTCTTT. Supplemented by reference TRBV18 and TRBJ1-1, the full variable domain reads NAGVMQNPRHLVRRRGQEARLRCSPMKGHSHVYWYRQLPEEGLKFMVYLQKENIIDESGMPKERFSAEFPKEGPSILRIQQVVRGDSAAYFCASSPTGTGRTEAFFGQGTRLTVV.

J is TRBJ2-1 and V is TRBV28; 10 positions agree with TRBD1. V was pared by 6 bases and J by 2 bases, with 31 bases of the junction left unmatched. CDR3 length: 24 amino acids. CDR1 is MDHEN, CDR2 SYDVKM, per germline. The CDR3 spells CASSEGKRTGQGVSLVGAYNEQFF. CDR3 coding DNA: TGTGCCAGCAGCGAGGGAAAGCGGACCGGACAGGGGGTCTCTTTGGTGGGCGCCTACAATGAGCAGTTCTTC.

The V and J genes are TRBV5-5 and TRBJ2-5, with D possibly TRBD1 on 7 matching bases. This CDR3 region has 18 residues. V was cut by 2 bases and J by 1 base, with 21 bases left in between. The germline CDR1 and CDR2 sequences are SGHKS and YYEKEE (reference sequence). The CDR3, as DNA: TGTGCCAGCAGCTTCATCAGGGGGGAAACCGAACTCCAAGAGACCCAGTACTTC. As protein: CASSFIRGETELQETQYF.

In this sample, this clone turned up a few times. This sequence joins TRBV4-3 and TRBJ2-6, with no clear D. Trimming took 1 base from V and 0 from J, leaving 10 bases between them. Germline V gene data show CDR1 as LGHNA and CDR2 as YSLEER. The CDR3 covers 17 residues. CDR3 loop: CASSQGFLSSGANVLTF. The CDR3 nucleotides read TGCGCCAGCAGCCAAGGGTTCCTTAGCTCTGGGGCCAACGTCCTGACTTTC.

This chain connects TRBV7-2 to TRBJ2-1; no clear D. With 1 base removed from V and 8 bases from J, the gap between germline ends came to 6 bases. Germline V gives CDR1 SGHTA, CDR2 FQGNSA. The CDR3 extends over 12 amino acids. DNA for the CDR3: TGTGCCAGCAGCTTAGTTAGGGATGAGCAGTTCTTC. This gives the protein CASSLVRDEQFF.

CDR3 nucleotide sequence: TGTGCCAGCAGCGTGATACCGGGACAGGGAGGCACTGAAGCTTTCTTT. It specifies CASSVIPGQGGTEAFF. The chain links TRBV5-4 to TRBJ1-1, with 9 positions matching TRBD1. Germline CDR1 is SGHNT and CDR2 is YYREEE (reference sequence). This CDR3 is built from 16 residues. After removal of 4 bases from V and 4 bases from J, the junction contained 11 bases not matched to a gene.

The V and J genes are TRBV11-3 and TRBJ2-7; D remains unclear. This CDR3 has 15 amino acids. With 2 bases removed from V and 1 base from J, the gap between germline ends came to 12 bases. The V gene's germline CDR1 is SGHNT and CDR2 YENEEA. CDR3 DNA: TGTGCCAGCAGCTTATTTCAGTCCAGGTCCTACGAGCAGTACTTC. Amino acid sequence: CASSLFQSRSYEQYF.

This sequence joins TRBV2 and TRBJ2-3; D possibly uses TRBD1 or TRBD2 (5 bases each). V dropped 5 bases and J dropped 11 bases, with 14 bases sitting between them. CDR1 and CDR2 from the germline V gene are SNHLY and FYNNEI. The CDR3 totals 12 residues. The CDR3 loop is CASSRDVNGQYF. CDR3 nucleotides: TGTGCCAGCAGTCGGGACGTTAATGGGCAGTATTTT.

The V and J genes are TRBV15 and TRBJ2-6; D possibly corresponds to TRBD2 (5 bases). V was shortened by 5 bases and J by 1 base, with 21 bases between the two germline ends. Germline CDR1 LNHNV, CDR2 YYDKDF (reference sequence). This CDR3 is 19 amino acids long. DNA of the CDR3: TGTGCCACCAGCCTTCCCTTGAGACAAGGGAGATCTGGGGCCAACGTCCTGACTTTC. Protein product: CATSLPLRQGRSGANVLTF.